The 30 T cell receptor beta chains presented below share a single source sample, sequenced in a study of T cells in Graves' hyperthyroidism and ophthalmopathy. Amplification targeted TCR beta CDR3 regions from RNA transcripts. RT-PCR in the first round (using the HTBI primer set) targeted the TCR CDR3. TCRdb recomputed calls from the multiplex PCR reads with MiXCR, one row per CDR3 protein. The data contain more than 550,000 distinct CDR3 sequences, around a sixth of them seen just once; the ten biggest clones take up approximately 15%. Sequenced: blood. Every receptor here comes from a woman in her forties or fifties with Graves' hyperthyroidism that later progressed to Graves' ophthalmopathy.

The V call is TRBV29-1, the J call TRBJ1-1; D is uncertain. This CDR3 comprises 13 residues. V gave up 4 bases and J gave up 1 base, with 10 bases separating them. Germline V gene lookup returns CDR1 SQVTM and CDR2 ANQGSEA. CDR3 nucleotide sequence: TGCAGCGTTGGGTCGAGGCAGAACACTGAAGCTTTCTTT. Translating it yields CSVGSRQNTEAFF.

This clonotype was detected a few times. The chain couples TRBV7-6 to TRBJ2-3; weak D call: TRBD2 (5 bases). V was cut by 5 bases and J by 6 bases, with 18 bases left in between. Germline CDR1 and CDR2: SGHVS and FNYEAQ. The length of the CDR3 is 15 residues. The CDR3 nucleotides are TGTGCCAGCAGCCCATTAGGACTGGCGCCCGATACGCAGTATTTT. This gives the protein CASSPLGLAPDTQYF.

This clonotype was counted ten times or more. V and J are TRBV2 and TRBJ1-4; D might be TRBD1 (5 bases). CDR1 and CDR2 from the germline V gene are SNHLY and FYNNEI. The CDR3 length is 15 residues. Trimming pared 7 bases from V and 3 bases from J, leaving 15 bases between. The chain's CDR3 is CASIGDGAANEKLFF. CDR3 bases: TGTGCCAGCATTGGGGACGGTGCAGCTAATGAAAAACTGTTTTTT.

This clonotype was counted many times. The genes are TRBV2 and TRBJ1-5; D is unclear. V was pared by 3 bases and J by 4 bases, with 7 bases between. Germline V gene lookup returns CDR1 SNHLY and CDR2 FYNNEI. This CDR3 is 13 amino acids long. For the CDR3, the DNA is TGTGCCAGCAGTGACAGCCTTAATCAGCCCCAGCATTTT. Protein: CASSDSLNQPQHF. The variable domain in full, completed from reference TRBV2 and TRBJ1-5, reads EPEVTQTPSHQVTQMGQEVILRCVPISNHLYFYWYRQILGQKVEFLVSFYNNEISEKSEIFDDQFSVERPDGSNFTLKIRSTKLEDSAMYFCASSDSLNQPQHFGDGTRLSIL.

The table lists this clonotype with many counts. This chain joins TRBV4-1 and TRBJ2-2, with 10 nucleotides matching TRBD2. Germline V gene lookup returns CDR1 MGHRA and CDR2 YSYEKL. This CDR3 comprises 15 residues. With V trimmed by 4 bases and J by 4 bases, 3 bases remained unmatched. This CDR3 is CASSPAGGRTGELFF. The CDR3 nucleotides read TGCGCCAGCAGCCCAGCGGGGGGGCGCACCGGGGAGCTGTTTTTT.

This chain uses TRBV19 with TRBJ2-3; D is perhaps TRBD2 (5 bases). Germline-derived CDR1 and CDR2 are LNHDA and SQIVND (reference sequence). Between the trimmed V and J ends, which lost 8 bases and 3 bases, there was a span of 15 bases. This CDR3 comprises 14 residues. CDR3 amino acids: CASAREGWTDTQYF. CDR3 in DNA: TGTGCCAGTGCCCGTGAGGGTTGGACAGATACGCAGTATTTT.

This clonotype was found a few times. This CDR3 reads CASSLVTGTLNEQFF. In DNA, the CDR3 is TGCGCCAGCAGCTTGGTTACGGGGACTCTCAATGAGCAGTTCTTC. The rearrangement uses TRBV5-1 and TRBJ2-1, with a weak D call TRBD2 (6 bases). Germline V gene lookup returns CDR1 SGHRS and CDR2 YFSETQ. The CDR3 extends over 15 amino acids. The ends were cut back, 0 bases at V and 6 bases at J, with 13 bases in the middle.

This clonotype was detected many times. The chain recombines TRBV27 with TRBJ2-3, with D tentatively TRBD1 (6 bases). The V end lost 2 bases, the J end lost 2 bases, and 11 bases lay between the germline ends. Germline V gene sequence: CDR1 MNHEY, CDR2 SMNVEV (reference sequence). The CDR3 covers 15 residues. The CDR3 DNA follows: TGTGCCAGCAGTTTAAACAGGGAATACACAGATACGCAGTATTTT. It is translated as CASSLNREYTDTQYF.

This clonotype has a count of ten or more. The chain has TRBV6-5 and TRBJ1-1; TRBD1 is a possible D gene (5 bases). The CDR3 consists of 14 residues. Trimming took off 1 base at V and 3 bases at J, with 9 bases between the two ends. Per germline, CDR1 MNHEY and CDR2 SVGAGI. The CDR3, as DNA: TGTGCCAGCAGTTACTTCAGGGTAGACACTGAAGCTTTCTTT. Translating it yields CASSYFRVDTEAFF.

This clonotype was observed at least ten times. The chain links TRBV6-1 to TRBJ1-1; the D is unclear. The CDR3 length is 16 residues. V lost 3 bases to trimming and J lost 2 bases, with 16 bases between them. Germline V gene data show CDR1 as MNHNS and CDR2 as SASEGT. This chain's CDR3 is CASSDPESRLNTEAFF. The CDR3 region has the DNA TGTGCCAGCAGTGATCCGGAAAGCAGGCTAAACACTGAAGCTTTCTTT.

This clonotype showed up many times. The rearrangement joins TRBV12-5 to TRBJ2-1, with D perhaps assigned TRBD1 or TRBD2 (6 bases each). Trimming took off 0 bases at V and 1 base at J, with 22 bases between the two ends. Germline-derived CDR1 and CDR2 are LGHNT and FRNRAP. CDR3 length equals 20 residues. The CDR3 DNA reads TGTGCTAGTGGTTTGGTACTAAGGGGGGTCTCGGTAAGGTCCTACAATGAGCAGTTCTTC. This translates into CASGLVLRGVSVRSYNEQFF.

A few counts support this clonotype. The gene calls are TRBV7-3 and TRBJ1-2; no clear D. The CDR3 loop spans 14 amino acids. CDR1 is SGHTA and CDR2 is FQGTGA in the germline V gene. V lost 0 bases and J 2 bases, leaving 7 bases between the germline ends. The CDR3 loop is CASSLTPANYGYTF. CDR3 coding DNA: TGTGCCAGCAGCTTAACCCCAGCGAACTATGGCTACACCTTC.

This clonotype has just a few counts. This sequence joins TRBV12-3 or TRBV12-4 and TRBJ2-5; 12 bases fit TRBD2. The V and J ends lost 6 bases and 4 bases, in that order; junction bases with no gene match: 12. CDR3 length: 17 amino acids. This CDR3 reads CASSQGLAGTGAETQYF. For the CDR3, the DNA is TGTGCCAGCAGCCAAGGACTAGCGGGGACAGGGGCAGAGACCCAGTACTTC.

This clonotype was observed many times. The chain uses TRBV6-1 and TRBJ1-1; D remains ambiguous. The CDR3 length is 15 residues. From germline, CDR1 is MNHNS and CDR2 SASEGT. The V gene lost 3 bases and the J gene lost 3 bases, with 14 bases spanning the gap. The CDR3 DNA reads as TGTGCCAGCAGTGATGGGTACAGCCGTCACACTGAAGCTTTCTTT. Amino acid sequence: CASSDGYSRHTEAFF.

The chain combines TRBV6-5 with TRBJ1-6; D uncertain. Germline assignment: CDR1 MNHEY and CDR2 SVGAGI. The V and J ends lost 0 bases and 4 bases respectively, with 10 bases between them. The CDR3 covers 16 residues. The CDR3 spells CASSYSEVTYNSPLHF. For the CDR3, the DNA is TGTGCCAGCAGTTACTCGGAGGTGACTTATAATTCACCCCTCCACTTT.

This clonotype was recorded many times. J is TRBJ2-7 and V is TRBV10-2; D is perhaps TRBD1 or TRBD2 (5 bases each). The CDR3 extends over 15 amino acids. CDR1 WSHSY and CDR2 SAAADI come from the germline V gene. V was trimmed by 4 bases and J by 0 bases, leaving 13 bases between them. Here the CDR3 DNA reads TGCGCCAGCAGTGGAGGGGAAATGAGCTCCTACGAGCAGTACTTC. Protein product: CASSGGEMSSYEQYF.

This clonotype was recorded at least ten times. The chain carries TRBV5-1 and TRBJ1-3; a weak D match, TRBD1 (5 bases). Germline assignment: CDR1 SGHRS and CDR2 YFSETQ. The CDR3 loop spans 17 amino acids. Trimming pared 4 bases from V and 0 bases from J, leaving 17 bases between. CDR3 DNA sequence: TGCGCCAGCAGCCGAGGGGAAGGAACGATCTCTGGAAACACCATATATTTT. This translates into CASSRGEGTISGNTIYF.

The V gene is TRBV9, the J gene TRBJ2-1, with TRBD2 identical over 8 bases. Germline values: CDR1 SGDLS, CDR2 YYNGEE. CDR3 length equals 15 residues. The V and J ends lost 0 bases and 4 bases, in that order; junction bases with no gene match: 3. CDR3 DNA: TGTGCCAGCAGCGTAGAGGGCGGGGGGTACAATGAGCAGTTCTTC. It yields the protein CASSVEGGGYNEQFF.

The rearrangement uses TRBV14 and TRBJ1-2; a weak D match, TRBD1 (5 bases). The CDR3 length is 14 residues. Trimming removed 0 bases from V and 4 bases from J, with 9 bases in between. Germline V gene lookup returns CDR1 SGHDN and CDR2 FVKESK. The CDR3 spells CASSQDSGVYGYTF. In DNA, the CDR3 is TGTGCCAGCAGCCAAGATTCGGGGGTCTATGGCTACACCTTC.

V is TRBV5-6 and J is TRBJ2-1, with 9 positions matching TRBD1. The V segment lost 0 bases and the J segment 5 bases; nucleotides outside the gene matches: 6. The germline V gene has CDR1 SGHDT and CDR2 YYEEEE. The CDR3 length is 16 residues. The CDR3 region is CASSLVSGQGDNEQFF. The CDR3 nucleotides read TGTGCCAGCAGCTTGGTTTCGGGACAGGGTGACAATGAGCAGTTCTTC.

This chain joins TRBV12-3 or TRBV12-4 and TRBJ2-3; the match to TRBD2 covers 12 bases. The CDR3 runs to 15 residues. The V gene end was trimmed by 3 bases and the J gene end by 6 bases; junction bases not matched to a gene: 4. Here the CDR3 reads CASSFLAGGSDTQYF. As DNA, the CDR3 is TGTGCCAGCAGTTTTCTAGCGGGGGGGTCGGATACGCAGTATTTT.

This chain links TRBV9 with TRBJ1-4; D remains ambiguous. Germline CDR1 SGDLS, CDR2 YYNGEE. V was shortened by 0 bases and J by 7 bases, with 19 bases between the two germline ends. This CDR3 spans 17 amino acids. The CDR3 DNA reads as TGTGCCAGCAGCGTAGCTGTATCCACCGGGCTGGGTGAAAAACTGTTTTTT. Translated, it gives CASSVAVSTGLGEKLFF.

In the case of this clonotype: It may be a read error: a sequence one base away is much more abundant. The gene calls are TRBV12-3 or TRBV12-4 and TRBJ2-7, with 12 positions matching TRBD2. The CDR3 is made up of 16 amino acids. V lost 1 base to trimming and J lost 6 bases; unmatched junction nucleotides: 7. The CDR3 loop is CASSLESSGGAGEQYF. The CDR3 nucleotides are TGTGCCAGCAGTTTAGAGTCTAGCGGGGGGGCGGGCGAGCAGTACTTC.

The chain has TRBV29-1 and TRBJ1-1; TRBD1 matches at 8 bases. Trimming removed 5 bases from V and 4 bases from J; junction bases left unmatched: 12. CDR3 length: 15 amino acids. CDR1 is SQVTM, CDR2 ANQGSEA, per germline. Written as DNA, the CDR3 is TGCAGCGTTAGGGACAGGCTCCGGCCCGGCACTGAAGCTTTCTTT. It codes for CSVRDRLRPGTEAFF.

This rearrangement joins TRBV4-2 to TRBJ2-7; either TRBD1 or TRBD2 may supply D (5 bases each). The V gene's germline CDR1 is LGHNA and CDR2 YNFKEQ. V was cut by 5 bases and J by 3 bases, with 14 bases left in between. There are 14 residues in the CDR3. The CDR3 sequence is CASSSPGSGYEQYF. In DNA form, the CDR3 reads TGTGCCAGCAGCTCCCCAGGGAGTGGCTACGAGCAGTACTTC.

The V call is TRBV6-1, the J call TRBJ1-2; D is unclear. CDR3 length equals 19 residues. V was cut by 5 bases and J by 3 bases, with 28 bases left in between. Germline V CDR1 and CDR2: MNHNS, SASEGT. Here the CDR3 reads CASSPMWGAPQSLYYGYTF. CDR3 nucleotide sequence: TGTGCCAGCAGTCCCATGTGGGGTGCCCCTCAGTCCCTCTACTATGGCTACACCTTC.

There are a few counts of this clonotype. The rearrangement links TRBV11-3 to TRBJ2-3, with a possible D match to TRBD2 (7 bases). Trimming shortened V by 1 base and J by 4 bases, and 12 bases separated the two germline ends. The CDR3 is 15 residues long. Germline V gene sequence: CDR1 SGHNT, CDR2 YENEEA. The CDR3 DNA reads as TGTGCCAGCAGCTTAGCGGGGGGCCGGGCAGATACGCAGTATTTT. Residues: CASSLAGGRADTQYF.

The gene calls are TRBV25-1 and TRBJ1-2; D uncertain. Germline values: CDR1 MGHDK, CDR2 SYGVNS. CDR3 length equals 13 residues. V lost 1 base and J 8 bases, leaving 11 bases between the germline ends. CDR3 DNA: TGTGCCAGCAGTGAATCTCGGTGGACGGGCTACACCTTC. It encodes CASSESRWTGYTF.

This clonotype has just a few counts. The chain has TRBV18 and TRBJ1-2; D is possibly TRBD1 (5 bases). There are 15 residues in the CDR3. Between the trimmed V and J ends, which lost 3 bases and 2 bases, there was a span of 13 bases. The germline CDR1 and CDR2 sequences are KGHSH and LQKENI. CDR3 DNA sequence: TGTGCCAGCTCACCGGGAAGGGGAGAGAACTATGGCTACACCTTC. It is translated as CASSPGRGENYGYTF.

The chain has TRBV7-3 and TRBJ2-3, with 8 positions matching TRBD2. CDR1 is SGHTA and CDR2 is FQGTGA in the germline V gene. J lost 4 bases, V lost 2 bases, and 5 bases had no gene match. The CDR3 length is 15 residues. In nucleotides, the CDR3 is TGTGCCAGCAGCTTACTAGCGGGCGAGCCAGATACGCAGTATTTT. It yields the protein CASSLLAGEPDTQYF.